The source of this TCR beta chain is a study of blood T cell repertoires in COVID-19. About the study: PBMCs, B-cell-depleted T cells, or T cells were the source of the cDNA or gDNA that made up the material.

Produced via immunoSEQ multiplex PCR; TCRdb's table is partial and in-frame only. In the table there are 250,000 or so clones, approximately 83% of which are singletons. The V and J ends lost 0 bases and 7 bases respectively, with 12 bases between them. This CDR3 is 14 amino acids long. CDR1 is PRHDT, CDR2 FYEKMQ, per germline (reference sequence). The cohort comprised adults aged 18 to 89 years residing in about two dozen US areas. Cohort 3 recovered donors had two negative PCRs, clearance, or symptom resolution. The sequence was obtained from a man aged 45-65 years who had recovered from COVID-19. The sequencing input was PBMCs or T cells enriched from blood (not recorded which). V gene TRBV13 combines with J gene TRBJ1-1; maybe TRBD1 (6 bases). In nucleotides, the CDR3 is TGTGCCAGCAGCTTAGGTACAGGGTGGGATGAAGCTTTCTTT. This translates into CASSLGTGWDEAFF.